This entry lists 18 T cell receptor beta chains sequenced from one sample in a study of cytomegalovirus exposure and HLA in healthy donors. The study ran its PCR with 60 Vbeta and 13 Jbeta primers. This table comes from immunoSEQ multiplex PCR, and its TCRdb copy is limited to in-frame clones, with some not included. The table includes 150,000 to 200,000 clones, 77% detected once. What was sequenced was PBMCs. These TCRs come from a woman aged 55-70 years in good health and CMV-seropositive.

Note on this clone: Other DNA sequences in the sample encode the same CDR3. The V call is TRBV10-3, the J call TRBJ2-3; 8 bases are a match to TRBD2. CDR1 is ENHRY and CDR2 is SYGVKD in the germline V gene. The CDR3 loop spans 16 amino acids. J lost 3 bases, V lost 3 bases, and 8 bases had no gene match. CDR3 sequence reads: CAISDPLAGGTDTQYF. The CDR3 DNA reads TGTGCCATCAGTGACCCTCTAGCGGGTGGTACAGATACGCAGTATTTT.

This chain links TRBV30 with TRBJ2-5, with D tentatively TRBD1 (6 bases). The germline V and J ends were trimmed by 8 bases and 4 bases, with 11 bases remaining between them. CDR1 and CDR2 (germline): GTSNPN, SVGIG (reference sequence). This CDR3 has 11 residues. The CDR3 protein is CASSRGETQYF. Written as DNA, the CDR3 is TGTGCCAGTAGCAGGGGAGAGACCCAGTACTTC.

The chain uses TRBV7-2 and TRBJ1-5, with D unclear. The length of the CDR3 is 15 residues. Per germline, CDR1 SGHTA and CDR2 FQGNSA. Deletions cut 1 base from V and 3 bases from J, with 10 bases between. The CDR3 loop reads CASSLVAETNQPQHF. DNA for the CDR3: TGTGCCAGCAGCTTAGTAGCAGAAACCAATCAGCCCCAGCATTTT.

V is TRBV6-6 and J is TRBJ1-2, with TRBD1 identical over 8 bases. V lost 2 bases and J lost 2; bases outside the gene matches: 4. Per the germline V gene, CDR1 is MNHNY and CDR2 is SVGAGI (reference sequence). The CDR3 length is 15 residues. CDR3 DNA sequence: TGTGCCAGCAGTTACAGGAGACAGGGGAACTATGGCTACACCTTC. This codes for CASSYRRQGNYGYTF.

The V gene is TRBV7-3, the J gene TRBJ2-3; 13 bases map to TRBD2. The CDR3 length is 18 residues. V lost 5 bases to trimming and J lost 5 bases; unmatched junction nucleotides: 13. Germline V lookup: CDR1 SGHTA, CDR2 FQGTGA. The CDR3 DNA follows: TGTGCCAGCAGCCGCAGGACTAGCGGGGGCGGGGTCGGAGATACGCAGTATTTT. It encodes CASSRRTSGGGVGDTQYF.

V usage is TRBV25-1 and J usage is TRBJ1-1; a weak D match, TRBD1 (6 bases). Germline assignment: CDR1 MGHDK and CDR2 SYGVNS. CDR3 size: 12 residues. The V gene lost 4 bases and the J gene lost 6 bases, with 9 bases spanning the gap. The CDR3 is CASSGSGAEAFF. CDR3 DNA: TGTGCCAGCAGTGGGTCAGGGGCTGAAGCTTTCTTT.

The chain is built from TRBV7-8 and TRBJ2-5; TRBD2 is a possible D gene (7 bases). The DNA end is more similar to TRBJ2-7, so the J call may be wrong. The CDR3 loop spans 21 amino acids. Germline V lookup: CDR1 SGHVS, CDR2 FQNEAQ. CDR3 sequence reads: CASSFSRGGGAGTLPFYEQYF. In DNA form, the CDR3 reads TGTGCCAGCAGCTTTAGCCGAGGTGGGGGGGCGGGGACTCTACCCTTCTACGAGCAGTACTTC.

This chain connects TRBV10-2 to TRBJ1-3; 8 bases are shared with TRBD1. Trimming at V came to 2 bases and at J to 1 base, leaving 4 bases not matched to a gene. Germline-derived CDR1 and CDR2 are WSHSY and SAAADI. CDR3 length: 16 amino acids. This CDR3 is CASSEQGATSGNTIYF. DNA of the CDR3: TGCGCCAGCAGTGAGCAGGGGGCAACTTCTGGAAACACCATATATTTT.

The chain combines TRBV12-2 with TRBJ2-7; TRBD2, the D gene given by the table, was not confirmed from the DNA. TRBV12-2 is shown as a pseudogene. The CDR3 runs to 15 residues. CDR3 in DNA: TGTGCAAGTCGCCCGACTAGCGGGAGGTCGTACGAGCAGTACTTC. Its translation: CASRPTSGRSYEQYF.

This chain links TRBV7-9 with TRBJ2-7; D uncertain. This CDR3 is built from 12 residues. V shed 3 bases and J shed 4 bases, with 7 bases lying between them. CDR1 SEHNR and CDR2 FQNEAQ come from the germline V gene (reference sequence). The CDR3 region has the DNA TGTGCCAGCAGCTTTCTTTCGTACGAGCAGTACTTC. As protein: CASSFLSYEQYF.

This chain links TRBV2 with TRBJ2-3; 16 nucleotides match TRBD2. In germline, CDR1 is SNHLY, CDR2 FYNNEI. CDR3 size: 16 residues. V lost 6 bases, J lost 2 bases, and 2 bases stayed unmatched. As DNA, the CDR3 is TGTGCCAGCAGGGGACTAGCGGGGGGGCCCACAGATACGCAGTATTTT. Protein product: CASRGLAGGPTDTQYF. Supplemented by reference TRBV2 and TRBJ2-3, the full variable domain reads EPEVTQTPSHQVTQMGQEVILRCVPISNHLYFYWYRQILGQKVEFLVSFYNNEISEKSEIFDDQFSVERPDGSNFTLKIRSTKLEDSAMYFCASRGLAGGPTDTQYFGPGTRLTVL.

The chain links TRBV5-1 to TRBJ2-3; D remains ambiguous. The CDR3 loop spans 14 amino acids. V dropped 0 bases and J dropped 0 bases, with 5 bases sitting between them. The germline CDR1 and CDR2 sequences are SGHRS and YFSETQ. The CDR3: CASSLGLSTDTQYF. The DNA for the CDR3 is TGCGCCAGCAGCTTGGGACTCAGCACAGATACGCAGTATTTT. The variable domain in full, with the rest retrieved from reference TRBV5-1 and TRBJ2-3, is KAGVTQTPRYLIKTRGQQVTLSCSPISGHRSVSWYQQTPGQGLQFLFEYFSETQRNKGNFPGRFSGRQFSNSRSEMNVSTLELGDSALYLCASSLGLSTDTQYFGPGTRLTVL.

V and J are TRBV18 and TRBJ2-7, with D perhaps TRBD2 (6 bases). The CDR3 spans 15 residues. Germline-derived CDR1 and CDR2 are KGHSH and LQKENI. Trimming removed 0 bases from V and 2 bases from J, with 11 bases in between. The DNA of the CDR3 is TGTGCCAGCTCACCACCGGGCGGGGCACCCTACGAGCAGTACTTC. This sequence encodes CASSPPGGAPYEQYF. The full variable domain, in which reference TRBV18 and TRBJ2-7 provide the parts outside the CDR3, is NAGVMQNPRHLVRRRGQEARLRCSPMKGHSHVYWYRQLPEEGLKFMVYLQKENIIDESGMPKERFSAEFPKEGPSILRIQQVVRGDSAAYFCASSPPGGAPYEQYFGPGTRLTVT.

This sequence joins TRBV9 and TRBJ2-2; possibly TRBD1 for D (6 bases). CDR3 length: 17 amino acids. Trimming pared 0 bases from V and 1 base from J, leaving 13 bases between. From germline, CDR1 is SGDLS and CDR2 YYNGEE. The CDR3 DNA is TGTGCCAGCAGCGTAGTCCCAGGGGCAGTGAACACCGGGGAGCTGTTTTTT. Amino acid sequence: CASSVVPGAVNTGELFF.

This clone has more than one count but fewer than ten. CDR3 in DNA: TGTGCCAGCAGCTTCGAACCGGGGTATGGCTACACCTTC. Protein product: CASSFEPGYGYTF. The rearrangement uses TRBV7-3 and TRBJ1-2; D not certain. This CDR3 contains 13 residues. Germline values: CDR1 SGHTA, CDR2 FQGTGA. V shed 3 bases and J shed 5 bases, with 10 bases lying between them.

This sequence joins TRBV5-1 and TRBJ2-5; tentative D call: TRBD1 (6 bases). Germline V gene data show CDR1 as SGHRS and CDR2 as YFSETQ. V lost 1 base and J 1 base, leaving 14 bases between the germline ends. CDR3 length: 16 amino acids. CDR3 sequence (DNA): TGCGCCAGCAGCTTGAGCAGGGGCGTCGGCCAAGAGACCCAGTACTTC. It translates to CASSLSRGVGQETQYF.

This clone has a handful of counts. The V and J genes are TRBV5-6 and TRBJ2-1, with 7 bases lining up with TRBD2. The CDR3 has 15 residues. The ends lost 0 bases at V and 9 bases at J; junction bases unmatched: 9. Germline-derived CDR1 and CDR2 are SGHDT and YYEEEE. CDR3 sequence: CASSLETSMVGEQFF. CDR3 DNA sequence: TGTGCCAGCAGCTTGGAGACTAGCATGGTCGGTGAGCAGTTCTTC.

The chain's CDR3 is CANPRRGSGNTIYF. The CDR3 DNA follows: TGTGCCAACCCCCGCCGGGGGTCTGGAAACACCATATATTTT. This rearrangement joins TRBV27 to TRBJ1-3, with D perhaps TRBD1 (5 bases). The CDR3 loop spans 14 amino acids. CDR1 and CDR2 (germline): MNHEY, SMNVEV (reference sequence). With 10 bases removed from V and 1 base from J, the gap between germline ends came to 14 bases.